This TCR beta chain was obtained from a study of T cells in tumors after PD-1 blockade. Study-level background: A subset received ongoing vismodegib 150 mg daily alongside anti-PD-1 therapy. On average, tumor samples gave about 26,000 TCR templates and approximately 6,000 unique clonotypes. Study-level results: Expanded exhausted CD8+ clones after therapy were mostly novel clonotypes.

Deletions cut 0 bases from V and 0 bases from J, with 9 bases between. This CDR3 has 16 residues. From germline, CDR1 is LNHNV and CDR2 YYDKDF (reference sequence). The sample's time point: second of two pre-therapy site-matched biopsies about 2 months apart. This clone was counted between two and nine times. No antigen is known for it. The assay was immunoSEQ multiplex PCR, and TCRdb's table has in-frame clones only and misses some. The sample carries 1,500 to 2,000 clones, about 76% recorded once. This chain joins TRBV15 and TRBJ1-5; D uncertain. The material sequenced was tumor tissue, taken before anti-PD-1 treatment. This TCR derives from a human donor with basal cell carcinoma. This CDR3 reads CATSRDLTYSNQPQHF. CDR3 in DNA: TGTGCCACCAGCAGAGATCTGACATATAGCAATCAGCCCCAGCATTTT.